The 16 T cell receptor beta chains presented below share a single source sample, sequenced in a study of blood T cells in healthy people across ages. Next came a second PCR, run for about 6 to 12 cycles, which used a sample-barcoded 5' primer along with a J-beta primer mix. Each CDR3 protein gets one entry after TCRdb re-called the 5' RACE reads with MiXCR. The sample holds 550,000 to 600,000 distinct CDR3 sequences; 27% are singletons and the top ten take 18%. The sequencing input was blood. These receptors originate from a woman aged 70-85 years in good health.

The CDR3 DNA sequence: TGTGCCAGCAGTTTAACAGGGTTGGCTGGGGCCAACGTCCTGACTTTC. Translation gives CASSLTGLAGANVLTF. The chain carries TRBV28 and TRBJ2-6; tentative D call: TRBD1 (6 bases). Looked up from germline, CDR1 is MDHEN and CDR2 is SYDVKM. V lost 2 bases, J lost 2 bases, and 10 bases lay in between. This CDR3 region has 16 residues.

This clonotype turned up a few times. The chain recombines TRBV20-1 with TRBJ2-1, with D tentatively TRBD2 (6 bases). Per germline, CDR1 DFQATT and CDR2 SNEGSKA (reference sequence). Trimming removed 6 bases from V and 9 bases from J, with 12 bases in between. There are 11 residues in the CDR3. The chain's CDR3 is CSAAPGAEQFF. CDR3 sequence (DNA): TGCAGTGCGGCTCCGGGAGCTGAGCAGTTCTTC.

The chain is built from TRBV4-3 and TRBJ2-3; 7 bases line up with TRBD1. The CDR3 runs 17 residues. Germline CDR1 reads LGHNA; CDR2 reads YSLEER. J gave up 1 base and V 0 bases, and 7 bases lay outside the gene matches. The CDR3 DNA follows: TGCGCCAGCAGCCAAGATCGGGCAGGGGGTGGCACAGATACGCAGTATTTT. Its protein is CASSQDRAGGGTDTQYF.

The CDR3 DNA reads as TGTGCCAGCAGCCGCACTAGCGGGGGGATCTACGAGCAGTACTTC. It is translated as CASSRTSGGIYEQYF. J is TRBJ2-7 and V is TRBV11-1, with 12 bases lining up with TRBD2. The V and J ends lost 5 bases and 3 bases, in that order; junction bases with no gene match: 5. Germline values: CDR1 SGHAT, CDR2 FQDESV (reference sequence). The CDR3 length is 15 residues.

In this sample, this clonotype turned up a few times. The CDR3 region has the DNA TGTGCCAGCAGTACGACAGTCCATGAGCAGTTCTTC. Translating it yields CASSTTVHEQFF. V and J are TRBV6-6 and TRBJ2-1; TRBD1 is a possible D gene (5 bases). Per germline, CDR1 MNHNY and CDR2 SVGAGI (reference sequence). V was cut by 5 bases and J by 8 bases, with 10 bases left in between. The length of the CDR3 is 12 residues.

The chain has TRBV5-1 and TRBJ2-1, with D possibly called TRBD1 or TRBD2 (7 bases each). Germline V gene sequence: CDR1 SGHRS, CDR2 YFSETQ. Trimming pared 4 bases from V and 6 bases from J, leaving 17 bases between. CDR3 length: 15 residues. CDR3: CASSPLRGGLNEQFF. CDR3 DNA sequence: TGCGCCAGCAGCCCTCTCAGGGGGGGACTCAATGAGCAGTTCTTC.

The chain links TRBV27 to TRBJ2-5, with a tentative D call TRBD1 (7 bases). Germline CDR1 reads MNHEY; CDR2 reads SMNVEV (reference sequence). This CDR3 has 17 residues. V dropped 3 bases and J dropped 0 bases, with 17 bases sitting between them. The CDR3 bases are TGTGCCAGCAGTTTCTACGGGGCGGGACAGAACCAAGAGACCCAGTACTTC. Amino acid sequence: CASSFYGAGQNQETQYF.

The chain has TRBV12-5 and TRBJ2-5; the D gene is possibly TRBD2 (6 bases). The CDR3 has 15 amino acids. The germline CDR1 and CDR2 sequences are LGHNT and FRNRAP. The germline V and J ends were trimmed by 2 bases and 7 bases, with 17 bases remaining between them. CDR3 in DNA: TGTGCTAGTGGTTTGCCCCCGGGAGAGACGGCGACCCAGTACTTC. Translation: CASGLPPGETATQYF.

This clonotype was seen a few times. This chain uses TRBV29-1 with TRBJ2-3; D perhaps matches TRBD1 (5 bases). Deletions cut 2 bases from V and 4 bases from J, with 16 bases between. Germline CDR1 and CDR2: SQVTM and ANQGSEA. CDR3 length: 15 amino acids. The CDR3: CSVERTNRSPDTQYF. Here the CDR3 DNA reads TGCAGCGTTGAACGGACAAACCGCAGCCCAGATACGCAGTATTTT.

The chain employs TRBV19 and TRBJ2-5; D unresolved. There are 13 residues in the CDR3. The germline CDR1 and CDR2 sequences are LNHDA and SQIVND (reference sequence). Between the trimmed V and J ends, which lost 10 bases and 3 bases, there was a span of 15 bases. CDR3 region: CATTNTAKETQYF. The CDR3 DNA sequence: TGTGCCACCACGAATACAGCCAAAGAGACCCAGTACTTC. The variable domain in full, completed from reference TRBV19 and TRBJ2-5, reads DGGITQSPKYLFRKEGQNVTLSCEQNLNHDAMYWYRQDPGQGLRLIYYSQIVNDFQKGDIAEGYSVSREKKESFPLTVTSAQKNPTAFYLCATTNTAKETQYFGPGTRLLVL.

CDR3 protein: CATSRTDTQYF. For the CDR3, the DNA is TGTGCCACCAGCAGAACAGATACGCAGTATTTT. The chain joins TRBV15 to TRBJ2-3; D call uncertain. Per germline, CDR1 LNHNV and CDR2 YYDKDF (reference sequence). V shed 2 bases and J shed 3 bases, with 0 bases lying between them. The CDR3 runs 11 residues.

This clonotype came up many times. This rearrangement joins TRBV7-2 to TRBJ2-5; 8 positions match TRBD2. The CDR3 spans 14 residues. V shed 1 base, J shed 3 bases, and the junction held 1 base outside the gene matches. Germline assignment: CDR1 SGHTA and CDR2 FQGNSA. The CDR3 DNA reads TGTGCCAGCAGCTTAGAACTAGCGGAAGAGACCCAGTACTTC. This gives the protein CASSLELAEETQYF.

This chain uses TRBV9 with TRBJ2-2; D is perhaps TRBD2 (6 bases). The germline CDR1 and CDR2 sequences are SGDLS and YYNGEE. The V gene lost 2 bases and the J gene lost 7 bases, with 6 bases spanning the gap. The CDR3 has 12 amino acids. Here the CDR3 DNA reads TGTGCCAGCAGCGTGCGGGGCGGGGAGCTGTTTTTT. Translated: CASSVRGGELFF.

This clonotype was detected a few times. As DNA, the CDR3 is TGTGCCAGCAGTTTCCGGGACAGGGGCGGCTACACCTTC. Protein: CASSFRDRGGYTF. J is TRBJ1-2 and V is TRBV6-5; 10 bases are a match to TRBD1. The CDR3 contains 13 residues. The germline V gene encodes CDR1 MNHEY and CDR2 SVGAGI. V was pared by 4 bases and J by 8 bases, with 4 bases of the junction left unmatched.

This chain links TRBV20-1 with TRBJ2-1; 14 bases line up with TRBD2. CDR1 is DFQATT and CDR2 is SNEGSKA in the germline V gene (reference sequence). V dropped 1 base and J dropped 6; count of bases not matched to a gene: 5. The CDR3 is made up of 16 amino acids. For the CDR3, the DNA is TGCAGTGCTAGAGGAAGACTAGCGGGAGGGCCCAATGAGCAGTTCTTC. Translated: CSARGRLAGGPNEQFF.

CDR3 nucleotides: TGCGCCAGCAGTACAGGGGGGACAGGGAACGCCTATGGCTACACCTTC. It translates to CASSTGGTGNAYGYTF. V and J are TRBV5-1 and TRBJ1-2; 9 bases are a match to TRBD1. This CDR3 has 16 amino acids. Germline lookup yields CDR1 SGHRS and CDR2 YFSETQ. The trim removed 5 bases at V and 4 bases at J, leaving 12 bases unmatched.